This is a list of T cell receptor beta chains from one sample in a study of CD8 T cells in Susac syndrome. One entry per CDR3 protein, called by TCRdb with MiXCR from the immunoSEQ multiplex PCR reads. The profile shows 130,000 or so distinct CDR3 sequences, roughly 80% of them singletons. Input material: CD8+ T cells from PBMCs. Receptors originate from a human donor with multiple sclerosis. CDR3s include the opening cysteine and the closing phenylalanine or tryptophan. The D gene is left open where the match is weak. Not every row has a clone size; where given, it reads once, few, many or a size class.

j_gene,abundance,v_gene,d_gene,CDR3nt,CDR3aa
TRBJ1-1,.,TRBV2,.,TGTGCCAGCACTCCCTTGGGGGTAGGGACTGAAGCTTTCTTT,CASTPLGVGTEAFF
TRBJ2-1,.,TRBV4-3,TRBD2,TGCGCCAGCAGCCCGATCCTAGCGGGAGAAGACAATGAGCAGTTCTTC,CASSPILAGEDNEQFF
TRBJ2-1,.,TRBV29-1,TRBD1,TGCAGCGCCGAACAGGGGGCCGACAGGCTTTACAATGAGCAGTCCTTC,CSAEQGADRLYNEQSF
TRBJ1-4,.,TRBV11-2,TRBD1,TGTGCCAGCAGCTCTTTAGGGCCGACAGGGTTCTATGAAAAACTGTTTTTT,CASSSLGPTGFYEKLFF
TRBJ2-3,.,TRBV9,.,TGTGCCAGCAGCGTAGCTACGGGGGCGTCCGCAGATACGCAGTATTTT,CASSVATGASADTQYF
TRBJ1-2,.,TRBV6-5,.,TGTGCCAGCAGTTACTCGGAGGACGGCTACACCTTC,CASSYSEDGYTF
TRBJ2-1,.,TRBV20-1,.,TGCAGTGCTAGTAACTGGAGGGAATCCAGCGATGAGCAGTTCTTC,CSASNWRESSDEQFF
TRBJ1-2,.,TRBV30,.,TGTGCCTGGAAGGGGAACACGATAGGGGGTGGCGGCTACACCTTC,CAWKGNTIGGGGYTF
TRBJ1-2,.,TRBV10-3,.,TGTGCCATCAGTGAGTCCCGCCAGGTTTCTATCTCCCACTATGGCTACACCTTC,CAISESRQVSISHYGYTF
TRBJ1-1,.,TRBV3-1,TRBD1,TGTGCCAGCAGCCAGGGAAAAGGGGGACAGATTGACACTGAAGCTTTCTTT,CASSQGKGGQIDTEAFF
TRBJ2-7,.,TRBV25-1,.,TGTGCCAGCAGTGTGGCTGCCGACGAGCAGTACTTC,CASSVAADEQYF
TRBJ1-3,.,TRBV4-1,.,TGCGCCAGCAGCCAAGATGGGGGGGGAAACACCATATATTTT,CASSQDGGGNTIYF
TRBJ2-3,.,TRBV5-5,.,TGTGCCAGCAGCTTTTATGGGGAGGTGCAAGCCAGCACAGATACGCAGTATTTT,CASSFYGEVQASTDTQYF
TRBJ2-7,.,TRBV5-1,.,TGCGCCAGCAGCTTGGTCCAGTCCTACGGGCAGTACTTC,CASSLVQSYGQYF
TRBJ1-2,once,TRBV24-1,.,TGTGCCACCAGTGATTCCGGGGTCGGATATGGCTACACCTTC,CATSDSGVGYGYTF
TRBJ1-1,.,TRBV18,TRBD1,TGTGCCAGCTCACCCCGGGGGGGGACAGCCACTGAAGCTTTCTTT,CASSPRGGTATEAFF
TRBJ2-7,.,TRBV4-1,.,TGCGCCAGCAGCCAAGGGGCGCGATCGGGAGACGAGCAGTACTTC,CASSQGARSGDEQYF
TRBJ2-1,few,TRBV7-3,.,TGTGCCAGCAGCTTAATACGGGGGTCAAGGAATGAGCAGTTCTTC,CASSLIRGSRNEQFF
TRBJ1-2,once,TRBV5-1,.,TGCGCCAGCACCTCTCCAGGGGAGGACTATGGCTACACCTTC,CASTSPGEDYGYTF
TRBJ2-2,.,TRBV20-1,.,TGCAGTCCAACGGGGGCTACACTGAACACCGGGGAGCTGTTTTTT,CSPTGATLNTGELFF
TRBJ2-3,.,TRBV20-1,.,TGCAGTGCTCTTCCGTACCCGGGTAGCGGAGGCCAACAATTTCGGGGGGATACGCAGTATTTT,CSALPYPGSGGQQFRGDTQYF
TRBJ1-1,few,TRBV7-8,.,TGTGCCAGCAGCTTAGCGCTCCGGACTGAAGCTTTCTTT,CASSLALRTEAFF
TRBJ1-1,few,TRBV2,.,TGTGCCAGCACTTCAGGGCAGTCGAACACTGAAGCTTTCTTT,CASTSGQSNTEAFF
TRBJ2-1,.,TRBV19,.,TGTGCCAGTAGTATAGCGGATGTTGAGGCCCACCCCAATGAGCAGTTCTTC,CASSIADVEAHPNEQFF
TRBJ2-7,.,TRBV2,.,TGTGCCAGCCTATCCTCCCCCTACGAGCAGTACTTC,CASLSSPYEQYF
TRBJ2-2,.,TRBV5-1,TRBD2,TGCGCCAGCACCCTACTCTGGGGGGGCACCGGGGAGCTGTTTTTT,CASTLLWGGTGELFF